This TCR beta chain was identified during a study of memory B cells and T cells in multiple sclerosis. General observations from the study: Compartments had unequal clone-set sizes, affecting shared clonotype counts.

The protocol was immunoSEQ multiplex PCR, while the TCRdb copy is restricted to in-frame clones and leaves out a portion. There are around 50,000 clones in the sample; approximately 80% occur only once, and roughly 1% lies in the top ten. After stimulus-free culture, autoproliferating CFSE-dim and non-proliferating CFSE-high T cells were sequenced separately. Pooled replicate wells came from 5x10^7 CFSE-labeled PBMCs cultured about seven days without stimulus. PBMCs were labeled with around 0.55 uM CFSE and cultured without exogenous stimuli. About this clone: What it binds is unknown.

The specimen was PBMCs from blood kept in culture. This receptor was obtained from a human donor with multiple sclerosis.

As DNA, the CDR3 is TGTGCTAGTGGTTTGTCGGGGGGTGCTGGCTACACCTTC. Encoded protein: CASGLSGGAGYTF. The rearrangement joins TRBV12-5 to TRBJ1-2; a weak D match, TRBD1 (5 bases). V lost 2 bases and J 7 bases, leaving 11 bases between the germline ends. Germline assignment: CDR1 LGHNT and CDR2 FRNRAP. CDR3 size: 13 residues. Drawing the rest from reference TRBV12-5 and TRBJ1-2, the complete variable domain is DARVTQTPRHKVTEMGQEVTMRCQPILGHNTVFWYRQTMMQGLELLAYFRNRAPLDDSGMPKDRFSAEMPDATLATLKIQPSEPRDSAVYFCASGLSGGAGYTFGSGTRLTVV.